A selection of T cell receptor beta chains follows, all from one sample in a study of identical twins. TCRdb fed the 5' RACE reads into MiXCR, producing one record per CDR3 protein. The profile shows 1.5 million to 2 million distinct CDR3 sequences, around 29% of them singletons. The sample comprised cord blood. The receptors were sampled from a newborn girl in good health. CDR3s leave out the opening cysteine and the closing phenylalanine or tryptophan.

cdr3_length,j_call,v_call,cdr3_aa
12,TRBJ2-4,TRBV12-3/TRBV12-4,ASTPDRAKNIQY
12,TRBJ2-1,TRBV20-1,SARTRTSLSEQF
11,TRBJ2-4,TRBV7-9,ASSPDPDIIQY
12,TRBJ1-4,TRBV25-1,ASSERDINEKLF
10,TRBJ1-6,TRBV28,ASASIGSPLH
11,TRBJ2-7,TRBV5-6,ASSARTSYEQY
11,TRBJ1-2,TRBV7-2,ASSSQTDPGYT
15,TRBJ2-1,TRBV25-1,ASSDPSSGAQDNEQF
12,TRBJ1-1,TRBV12-3/TRBV12-4,ASSFFSTNTEAF
11,TRBJ2-7,TRBV11-2,ASSTDTAYEQY
14,TRBJ1-1,TRBV14,ASSPIRQMEDTEAF
11,TRBJ2-7,TRBV3-1,ASSQDPTKEQY
11,TRBJ1-6,TRBV11-1,ASGNRPNSPLH
13,TRBJ2-1,TRBV12-3/TRBV12-4,ASSFPVDWPNEQF
15,TRBJ1-2,TRBV24-1,ATSVRKQGADNYGYT
12,TRBJ2-7,TRBV10-3,AISESDRNYEQY
11,TRBJ2-3,TRBV10-3,AISPGVEDTQY
11,TRBJ1-2,TRBV12-5,ASGFGTDYGYT
10,TRBJ2-5,TRBV18,ASSAYQETQY
15,TRBJ2-3,TRBV20-1,SARGSSSGGPRDTQY
10,TRBJ2-1,TRBV10-3,AARGPNNEQF